This T cell receptor beta chain was identified during a study of T cell responses to AZD1222 COVID-19 vaccine. Data came from immunoSEQ multiplex PCR; TCRdb stores just in-frame clones and leaves some out. The sample contains roughly 100,000 clones, roughly 86% of which appear only once. This clone was found once. Its antigen is unidentified. Overall study findings and caveats: Vaccine-associated CD4 TCRs ranged over spike, dominating at 160-218 and 743-854. Repertoire sampling occurred only after the peak T cell response.

The CDR3 loop spans 14 amino acids. CDR1 and CDR2 (germline): SEHNR, FQNEAQ (reference sequence). V gave up 7 bases and J gave up 2 bases, with 14 bases separating them. The source is an adult who received the AZD1222 COVID-19 vaccine. The chain recombines TRBV7-9 with TRBJ1-2, with D perhaps matching TRBD1 (5 bases). Sequenced material: peripheral blood, taken 28 days after the second AZD1222 dose. In DNA form, the CDR3 reads TGTGCCAGCACACTTGGGGGAGTGAACTATGGCTACACCTTC. Its protein product is CASTLGGVNYGYTF.